These T cell receptor beta chains were read from a single sample in a study of post-analysis software for immune sequencing data. TCRdb itself ran the PCR reads through MiXCR, one entry per CDR3 protein. Of 750,000 to 950,000 distinct CDR3 sequences in the sample, around 50% were seen once. The specimen sequenced was blood. Source of these receptors: a girl between 10 and 17 years old with multiple sclerosis. CDR3s include the opening cysteine and the closing phenylalanine or tryptophan. A D gene is named only where the DNA matches it firmly. Size is stated for part of the rows, as once, few or many counts, or as a class when the clone is expanded.

d_call	j_call	clone_size	v_call	cdr3_aa	cdr3_nt
TRBD1	TRBJ2-1	NA	TRBV27	CASSRPTGGNEQFF	TGTGCCAGCAGTCGCCCGACAGGGGGGAATGAGCAGTTCTTC
TRBD2	TRBJ2-1	NA	TRBV20-1	CSASTSGGYNEQFF	TGCAGTGCTAGTACTAGCGGGGGTTACAATGAGCAGTTCTTC
NA	TRBJ1-2	NA	TRBV14	CASSQGFWEGANYGYTF	TGTGCCAGCAGCCAAGGTTTTTGGGAAGGCGCTAACTATGGCTACACCTTC
TRBD2	TRBJ2-7	few	TRBV18	CASSPPTPARLAESYEQYF	TGTGCCAGCTCACCACCTACACCGGCTCGACTAGCGGAGTCCTACGAGCAGTACTTC
NA	TRBJ2-7	NA	TRBV20-1	CSAPAGAYEQYF	TGCAGTGCACCCGCAGGGGCCTACGAGCAGTACTTC
NA	TRBJ1-2	few	TRBV30	CAWNFVENYGYTF	TGTGCCTGGAACTTTGTAGAAAACTATGGCTACACCTTC
NA	TRBJ1-2	NA	TRBV10-3	CATGTSYGYTF	TGTGCCACGGGGACGAGCTATGGCTACACCTTC
NA	TRBJ2-3	NA	TRBV29-1	CSVGGSSTDTQYF	TGCAGCGTTGGGGGGTCTAGCACAGATACGCAGTATTTT
TRBD2	TRBJ2-2	NA	TRBV29-1	CSVGGGAGTGELFF	TGCAGTGTAGGCGGGGGGGCTGGGACCGGGGAGCTGTTTTTT
NA	TRBJ2-3	NA	TRBV20-1	CSARPARGGSTDTQYF	TGCAGTGCTAGGCCCGCTCGTGGGGGGAGCACAGATACGCAGTATTTT
NA	TRBJ2-3	NA	TRBV25-1	CASGTGTPSTDTQYF	TGTGCCAGCGGAACCGGGACACCGAGCACAGATACGCAGTATTTT
NA	TRBJ2-7	NA	TRBV6-1	CASSDLGGQYEQYF	TGTGCCAGCAGTGATCTTGGAGGCCAATACGAGCAGTACTTC
NA	TRBJ2-3	NA	TRBV12-3/TRBV12-4	CASSPKDFTDTQYF	TGTGCCAGCAGTCCTAAGGACTTCACAGATACGCAGTATTTT
NA	TRBJ2-1	NA	TRBV12-3/TRBV12-4	CASSLALTRALSYNEQFF	TGTGCCAGCAGTTTAGCGCTAACCAGGGCCCTCTCCTACAATGAGCAGTTCTTC
TRBD2	TRBJ2-5	few	TRBV10-3	CAISEEGLPQETQYF	TGTGCCATCAGTGAGGAGGGACTACCTCAAGAGACCCAGTACTTC
TRBD2	TRBJ2-5	NA	TRBV18	CASSPPASGNRETQYF	TGTGCCAGCTCACCACCGGCTAGCGGGAATCGAGAGACCCAGTACTTC
NA	TRBJ2-7	NA	TRBV24-1	CATSDLHRDEQYF	TGTGCCACCAGTGATTTGCACAGGGACGAGCAGTACTTC
TRBD2	TRBJ2-1	few	TRBV5-1	CASSLATSGSYNEQFF	TGCGCCAGCAGCTTGGCAACTAGCGGATCTTACAATGAGCAGTTCTTC
TRBD1	TRBJ2-5	NA	TRBV20-1	CSADRAETQYF	TGCAGTGCTGACAGGGCAGAGACCCAGTACTTC
NA	TRBJ2-3	few	TRBV7-6	CASSLWSNPTDTQYF	TGTGCCAGCAGCTTATGGAGCAACCCCACAGATACGCAGTATTTT
TRBD1	TRBJ1-1	few	TRBV12-3/TRBV12-4	CASSHLQGATEAFF	TGTGCCAGCAGTCACCTACAGGGGGCCACTGAAGCTTTCTTT
TRBD2	TRBJ2-3	NA	TRBV3-1	CASSHEPGGRDTQYF	TGTGCCAGCAGCCATGAACCGGGGGGAAGAGATACGCAGTATTTT
NA	TRBJ2-5	few	TRBV20-1	CSAAATQETQYF	TGCAGTGCTGCCGCAACCCAAGAGACCCAGTACTTC
NA	TRBJ2-7	NA	TRBV6-5	CASSSWDGAYEQYF	TGTGCCAGCAGTTCGTGGGACGGAGCCTACGAGCAGTACTTC
NA	TRBJ1-1	NA	TRBV29-1	CSVEDPRNTEAFF	TGCAGCGTTGAAGATCCCCGGAACACTGAAGCTTTCTTT
TRBD2	TRBJ2-5	NA	TRBV20-1	CSASQTSGYPQETQYF	TGCAGTGCTAGTCAGACTAGCGGGTACCCACAAGAGACCCAGTACTTC
NA	TRBJ2-4	NA	TRBV7-9	CASSQGGALKAKNIQYF	TGTGCCAGCAGTCAGGGCGGGGCCCTGAAAGCCAAAAACATTCAGTACTTC
TRBD1	TRBJ1-5	once	TRBV5-6	CASSFRTGLNQPQHF	TGTGCCAGCAGCTTCCGGACAGGGCTTAATCAGCCCCAGCATTTT
TRBD2	TRBJ2-3	NA	TRBV5-1	CASSLQAGRTDTQYF	TGCGCCAGCAGCTTACAAGCGGGACGCACAGATACGCAGTATTTT
TRBD1	TRBJ2-4	many	TRBV12-5	CASGLVRRGQNIQYF	TGTGCTAGTGGTTTGGTACGCAGGGGGCAAAACATTCAGTACTTC
NA	TRBJ1-2	NA	TRBV29-1	CSAEDRPGPEYYTF	TGCAGCGCTGAAGATCGTCCAGGCCCGGAGTACTACACCTTC
TRBD2	TRBJ2-1	NA	TRBV6-6	CASSYSGGLGGNEQFF	TGTGCCAGCAGTTACTCTGGGGGACTAGGAGGCAATGAGCAGTTCTTC
NA	TRBJ1-5	NA	TRBV15	CATSSWGNNQPQHF	TGTGCCACCAGCAGTTGGGGAAACAATCAGCCCCAGCATTTT
TRBD2	TRBJ2-1	NA	TRBV20-1	CSARALAVFYNEQFF	TGCAGTGCTAGAGCACTAGCGGTCTTCTACAATGAGCAGTTCTTC
TRBD1	TRBJ2-3	NA	TRBV20-1	CSARHRGLTDTQYF	TGCAGTGCTAGACACAGGGGGCTCACAGATACGCAGTATTTT
NA	TRBJ1-1	NA	TRBV12-3/TRBV12-4	CASKNLKRGLPEAFF	TGTGCCAGCAAAAACCTGAAGCGGGGACTGCCTGAAGCTTTCTTT